The sequence of this T cell receptor (beta chain) was determined in a study of cytomegalovirus exposure and HLA in healthy donors. As for the study in general: There were around 100 million unique TCR beta sequences, drawn from about 180 million T cells, in an earlier analysis.

The primer mix had 60 Vbeta and 13 Jbeta primers. Only in-frame clones appear in the TCRdb table, and some are missing; sequencing was by immunoSEQ multiplex PCR. This table has some 140,000 clones, more than 75% appearing once. Study-wide results and limits: An Asian-associated ancestry cluster reportedly showed fewer N-insertions than the approximately 620-donor mean in a later analysis. A later look showed TCR association rates differing by HLA locus, highest for DRB1 and lowest for HLA-C. For TCR beta chains, V- and J-gene trimming was later linked to a missense DCLRE1C variant.

A word on this clone: What it recognizes is unknown.

The material sequenced was PBMCs. The receptor was derived from a female donor in good health and CMV-seronegative.

The CDR3 DNA sequence: TGTGCCAGCAGCGGCGGACAGGGGGCTATCTACGAGCAGTACTTC. This codes for CASSGGQGAIYEQYF. The rearrangement uses TRBV9 and TRBJ2-7, with 11 bases identical to TRBD1. J lost 3 bases, V lost 3 bases, and 5 bases had no gene match. The germline V gene encodes CDR1 SGDLS and CDR2 YYNGEE. The length of the CDR3 is 15 residues.